This TCR beta chain is from a study of blood T cell repertoires in COVID-19. Across the whole study: In each case, the material was cDNA or gDNA derived from T cells, B-cell-depleted T cells, or PBMCs.

Sequencing used immunoSEQ multiplex PCR; TCRdb keeps in-frame clones, though not all of them. The sample shows approximately 130,000 clones, around 85% of them seen only once. The CDR3 spans 12 residues. V shed 10 bases and J shed 5 bases, with 14 bases lying between them. Germline CDR1 MDHEN, CDR2 SYDVKM. The TCR was taken from a human donor in a cohort sampled during active COVID-19. The material sequenced was peripheral blood. This rearrangement joins TRBV28 to TRBJ1-2; D call uncertain. This CDR3 reads CATKSGSYGYTF. CDR3 coding DNA: TGTGCCACGAAATCCGGGTCGTATGGCTACACCTTC.